These T cell receptor beta chains were read from a single sample in a study of blood T cell repertoires in COVID-19. Produced via immunoSEQ multiplex PCR; TCRdb's table is partial and in-frame only. The table lists around 270,000 clones, 75% to 90% of them singletons. Sequenced input: peripheral blood. The receptors were sampled from a man aged 40-49 years with acute or convalescent COVID-19. Each CDR3 is given with its conserved first and last residue. A D gene is named only where the DNA matches it firmly. Clone size is shown for a subset of rows, as once, few, many or a class of expanded clone.

d_gene: NA; v_gene: TRBV24-1; abundance: NA; j_gene: TRBJ2-1; CDR3aa: CATSDPDREQFF; CDR3nt: TGTGCCACCAGTGATCCCGACAGAGAGCAGTTCTTC
d_gene: TRBD1; v_gene: TRBV2; abundance: NA; j_gene: TRBJ2-7; CDR3aa: CASIWTGNSYEQYF; CDR3nt: TGTGCCAGCATTTGGACAGGGAATTCCTACGAGCAGTACTTC
d_gene: NA; v_gene: TRBV30; abundance: NA; j_gene: TRBJ1-4; CDR3aa: CAWSTGATNEKLFF; CDR3nt: TGTGCCTGGAGTACGGGAGCAACTAATGAAAAACTGTTTTTT
d_gene: TRBD1; v_gene: TRBV7-2; abundance: few; j_gene: TRBJ1-4; CDR3aa: CASSVGQGNLLSEKLFF; CDR3nt: TGTGCCAGCAGCGTCGGACAGGGTAATCTTTTGAGTGAAAAACTGTTTTTT
d_gene: TRBD1; v_gene: TRBV5-1; abundance: NA; j_gene: TRBJ1-1; CDR3aa: CASSPAGGGVNTEAFF; CDR3nt: TGCGCCAGCAGCCCGGCGGGAGGGGGCGTGAACACTGAAGCTTTCTTT
d_gene: NA; v_gene: TRBV7-3; abundance: NA; j_gene: TRBJ1-6; CDR3aa: CASSLSGGGNSPLHF; CDR3nt: TGTGCCAGCAGCTTATCCGGGGGTGGTAATTCACCCCTCCACTTT
d_gene: TRBD1; v_gene: TRBV5-6; abundance: NA; j_gene: TRBJ1-1; CDR3aa: CASSFRTGGENTEAFF; CDR3nt: TGTGCCAGCAGCTTTAGGACAGGGGGAGAGAACACTGAAGCTTTCTTT
d_gene: TRBD1; v_gene: TRBV29-1; abundance: NA; j_gene: TRBJ1-2; CDR3aa: CSVEPDRDGYTF; CDR3nt: TGCAGCGTTGAACCCGACAGGGACGGCTACACCTTC
d_gene: TRBD1; v_gene: TRBV2; abundance: NA; j_gene: TRBJ2-7; CDR3aa: CASSEQGAAYEQYF; CDR3nt: TGTGCCAGCAGTGAACAGGGGGCAGCTTACGAGCAGTACTTC
d_gene: NA; v_gene: TRBV5-7; abundance: NA; j_gene: TRBJ1-2; CDR3aa: CASSERLLHGYGYTF; CDR3nt: TGTGCCAGCAGCGAGCGGCTCCTCCACGGGTATGGCTACACCTTC
d_gene: NA; v_gene: TRBV5-5; abundance: NA; j_gene: TRBJ1-2; CDR3aa: CASSLRGNYGYTF; CDR3nt: TGTGCCAGCAGCCTCCGGGGAAACTATGGCTACACCTTC
d_gene: TRBD1; v_gene: TRBV7-6; abundance: NA; j_gene: TRBJ1-2; CDR3aa: CASSSTPDRGQVGYTF; CDR3nt: TGTGCCAGCAGCTCCACTCCTGACAGGGGTCAGGTTGGCTACACCTTC
d_gene: NA; v_gene: TRBV10-3; abundance: NA; j_gene: TRBJ1-3; CDR3aa: CAISEWGASGNTIYF; CDR3nt: TGTGCCATCAGTGAGTGGGGCGCGTCTGGAAACACCATATATTTT
d_gene: NA; v_gene: TRBV9; abundance: NA; j_gene: TRBJ2-1; CDR3aa: CASSTGGGSFNEQFF; CDR3nt: TGTGCCAGCAGCACAGGGGGGGGGAGTTTCAATGAGCAGTTCTTC
d_gene: NA; v_gene: TRBV2; abundance: few; j_gene: TRBJ2-7; CDR3aa: CASGGSPYEQYF; CDR3nt: TGTGCCAGCGGGGGGTCTCCCTACGAGCAGTACTTC
d_gene: NA; v_gene: TRBV6-1; abundance: NA; j_gene: TRBJ1-2; CDR3aa: CASSEGRGVGYTF; CDR3nt: TGTGCCAGCAGTGAAGGGAGGGGAGTCGGCTACACCTTC
d_gene: TRBD1; v_gene: TRBV5-1; abundance: NA; j_gene: TRBJ1-6; CDR3aa: CASSSGTGGPLHF; CDR3nt: TGCGCCAGCAGCTCCGGGACAGGGGGTCCCCTCCACTTT
d_gene: NA; v_gene: TRBV7-9; abundance: few; j_gene: TRBJ2-1; CDR3aa: CASSPGLEQFF; CDR3nt: TGTGCCAGCAGCCCCGGACTAGAGCAGTTCTTC
d_gene: NA; v_gene: TRBV19; abundance: NA; j_gene: TRBJ2-7; CDR3aa: CASSMKTVTYEQYF; CDR3nt: TGTGCCAGTAGTATGAAGACAGTTACCTACGAGCAGTACTTC
d_gene: NA; v_gene: TRBV11-2; abundance: NA; j_gene: TRBJ2-3; CDR3aa: CASSLSRDTQYF; CDR3nt: TGTGCCAGCAGCTTATCCCGAGATACGCAGTATTTT
d_gene: TRBD1; v_gene: TRBV24-1; abundance: NA; j_gene: TRBJ1-2; CDR3aa: CATSDNTGTGYGYTF; CDR3nt: TGTGCCACCAGTGATAATACCGGGACAGGTTATGGCTACACCTTC
d_gene: NA; v_gene: TRBV12-3/TRBV12-4; abundance: few; j_gene: TRBJ2-1; CDR3aa: CASSFYAYNEQFF; CDR3nt: TGTGCCAGCAGTTTCTACGCATACAATGAGCAGTTCTTC
d_gene: NA; v_gene: TRBV6-5; abundance: NA; j_gene: TRBJ2-7; CDR3aa: CASSQDPRQDEQYF; CDR3nt: TGTGCCAGCAGCCAAGACCCGAGGCAAGACGAGCAGTACTTC
d_gene: TRBD1; v_gene: TRBV6-5; abundance: NA; j_gene: TRBJ1-3; CDR3aa: CASSNRDRGGNTIYF; CDR3nt: TGTGCCAGCAGTAATAGGGACAGGGGGGGAAACACCATATATTTT
d_gene: TRBD1; v_gene: TRBV5-6; abundance: NA; j_gene: TRBJ1-6; CDR3aa: CASTAGGISPLHF; CDR3nt: TGTGCCAGCACCGCAGGGGGAATTTCACCCCTCCACTTT
d_gene: TRBD1; v_gene: TRBV30; abundance: NA; j_gene: TRBJ1-2; CDR3aa: CAWSEGTGLGGYTF; CDR3nt: TGTGCCTGGAGTGAGGGGACAGGGCTAGGTGGCTACACCTTC
d_gene: TRBD1; v_gene: TRBV6-5; abundance: NA; j_gene: TRBJ1-1; CDR3aa: CASSYDRGTEAFF; CDR3nt: TGTGCCAGCAGTTACGACAGGGGCACTGAAGCTTTCTTT
d_gene: TRBD1; v_gene: TRBV30; abundance: once; j_gene: TRBJ2-7; CDR3aa: CAWSTGGLRYEQYF; CDR3nt: TGTGCCTGGAGTACAGGGGGCTTAAGGTACGAGCAGTACTTC
d_gene: TRBD2; v_gene: TRBV5-1; abundance: NA; j_gene: TRBJ2-7; CDR3aa: CASSLAGGRYEQYF; CDR3nt: TGCGCCAGCAGCTTGGCGGGGGGGCGATACGAGCAGTACTTC
d_gene: NA; v_gene: TRBV7-9; abundance: NA; j_gene: TRBJ2-2; CDR3aa: CASSPWAGTGELFF; CDR3nt: TGTGCCAGCAGCCCCTGGGCGGGCACCGGGGAGCTGTTTTTT